Included here is one TCR beta chain sequence, with context. This CDR3 is 16 amino acids long. Trimming took 3 bases from V and 7 from J; bases not matched to a gene: 15. Germline-derived CDR1 and CDR2 are SGDLS and YYNGEE. Participant-reported clinical history was the basis for cohort assignment. The data were taken from a study of blood T cell repertoires in COVID-19. Across the study: The origin of the acute and convalescent COVID-19 samples was the United States, Italy and Spain.

In the original workflow: The assay estimated nucleated cells by amplifying reference gene primers. Here immunoSEQ multiplex PCR was the method, and the copy in TCRdb shows in-frame clones only, minus some. Clone size and V and J calls were adopted from that table, with D and trimming inferred from the DNA. The table lists around 250,000 clones, roughly 88% of them singletons, with about 3.4% in the top ten. This sequence was found in a woman between 40 and 50 years old who had been exposed to COVID-19. Sequences were obtained from PBMCs or T cells enriched from blood (not recorded which). The chain links TRBV9 to TRBJ2-7; 8 bases fit TRBD1. The CDR3 is CASSARDRLPPAEQYF. CDR3 DNA: TGTGCCAGCAGCGCCCGGGACAGGCTGCCACCAGCGGAGCAGTACTTC.